The TCR beta chain under discussion was sequenced for a study of cytomegalovirus exposure and HLA in healthy donors. CDR3 length: 14 amino acids. Germline assignment: CDR1 MNHEY and CDR2 SVGAGI. The V gene lost 7 bases and the J gene lost 1 base, with 13 bases spanning the gap. The primer mix had 60 Vbeta and 13 Jbeta primers. The protocol was immunoSEQ multiplex PCR, while the TCRdb copy is restricted to in-frame clones and leaves out a portion. The data hold approximately 160,000 clones, with around four fifths observed a single time. The chain has TRBV6-5 and TRBJ1-1; no clear D. Sequencing was carried out using PBMCs. The clonotype originates from a woman between 45 and 60 years old in good health and CMV-seropositive. The CDR3 loop reads CASTMTRGNTEAFF. The DNA of the CDR3 is TGTGCCAGCACTATGACCAGAGGGAACACTGAAGCTTTCTTT.